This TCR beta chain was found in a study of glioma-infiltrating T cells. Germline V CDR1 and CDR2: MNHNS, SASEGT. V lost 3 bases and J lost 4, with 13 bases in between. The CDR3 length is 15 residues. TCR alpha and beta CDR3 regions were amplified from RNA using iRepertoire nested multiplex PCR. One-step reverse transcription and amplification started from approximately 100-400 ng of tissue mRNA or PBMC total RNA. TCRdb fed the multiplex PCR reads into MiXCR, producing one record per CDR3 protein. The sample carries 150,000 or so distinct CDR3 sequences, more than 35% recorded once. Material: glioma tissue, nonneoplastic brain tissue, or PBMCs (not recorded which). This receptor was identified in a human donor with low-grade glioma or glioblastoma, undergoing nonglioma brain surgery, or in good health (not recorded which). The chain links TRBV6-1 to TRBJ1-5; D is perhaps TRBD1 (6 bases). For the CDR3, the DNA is TGTGCCAGCAGTGATCTAGGGACACTAAATCAGCCCCAGCATTTT. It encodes CASSDLGTLNQPQHF.